The clone carrying this TCR beta chain was seen more than once but under ten times. The sample is drawn from a study of blood T cells in healthy people across ages. The CDR3 sequence is 18 residues long. V trimming: 5 bases; J trimming: 3 bases; junction bases outside the gene matches: 17. The use of a sample-barcoded 5' primer and a J-beta primer mix characterized a second PCR of 7 to 11 cycles. TCRdb reprocessed the 5' RACE reads via MiXCR and lists one record per CDR3 protein. This table holds fewer than 2 million distinct CDR3 sequences, about 39% found once. The sequence was obtained from a human donor in good health. Specimen: blood. The gene calls are TRBV12-3 or TRBV12-4 and TRBJ2-7; 9 positions match TRBD1. Here the CDR3 DNA reads TGTGCCAGCAGTCGGGAGAACTACAGGGGGCTGGGTTTCTACGAGCAGTACTTC. Translation gives CASSRENYRGLGFYEQYF.